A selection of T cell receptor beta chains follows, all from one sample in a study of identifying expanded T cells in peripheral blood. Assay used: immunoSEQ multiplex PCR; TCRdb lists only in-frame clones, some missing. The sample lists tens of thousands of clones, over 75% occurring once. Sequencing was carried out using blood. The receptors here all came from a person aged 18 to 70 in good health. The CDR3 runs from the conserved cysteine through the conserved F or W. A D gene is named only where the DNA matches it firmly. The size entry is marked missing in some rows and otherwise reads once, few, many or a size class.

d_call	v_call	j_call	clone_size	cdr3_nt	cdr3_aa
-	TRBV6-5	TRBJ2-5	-	TGTGCCAGCAGTTATAGGGCGGCCCAAGAGACCCAGTACTTC	CASSYRAAQETQYF
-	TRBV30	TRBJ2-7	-	TGTGCCTGGAGGCGGGGCTACGAGCAGTACTTC	CAWRRGYEQYF
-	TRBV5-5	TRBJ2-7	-	TGTGCCAGCAGCTTTCTGCCGTCCTACGAGCAGTACTTC	CASSFLPSYEQYF
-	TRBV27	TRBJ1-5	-	TGTGCCAGCAGTTTTCAGCTCTATAGCAATCAGCCCCAGCATTTT	CASSFQLYSNQPQHF
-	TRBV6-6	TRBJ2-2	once	TGTGCCAGCAGTTACTCGGATATGTACACCGGGGAGCTGTTTTTT	CASSYSDMYTGELFF
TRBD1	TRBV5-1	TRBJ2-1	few	TGCGCCAGCAGCATTTCCGGGACAGGGAATTGGAATGAGCAGTTCTTC	CASSISGTGNWNEQFF
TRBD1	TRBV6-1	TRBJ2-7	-	TGTGCCAGCAGTGATCGGACAGGGAAGAGGATGGAGCAGTACTTC	CASSDRTGKRMEQYF
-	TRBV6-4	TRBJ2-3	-	TGTGCCAGCAGTGACGAGAGCAGGGGGGCAGCAGATACGCAGTATTTT	CASSDESRGAADTQYF
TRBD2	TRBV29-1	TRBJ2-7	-	TGCAGCGTTGAGGAAAGGGAGGGTTACGAGCAGTACTTC	CSVEEREGYEQYF
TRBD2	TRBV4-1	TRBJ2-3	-	TGCGCCACAGGGACTAGCGGGGGGATACCCACAGATACGCAGTATTTT	CATGTSGGIPTDTQYF
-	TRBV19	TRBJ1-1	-	TGTGCCAGTAGTATAGATCATATGAACACTGAAGCTTTCTTT	CASSIDHMNTEAFF
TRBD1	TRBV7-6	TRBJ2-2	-	TGTGCCAGCAGCTCGGGACAGGGTAGGACCGGGGAGCTGTTTTTT	CASSSGQGRTGELFF
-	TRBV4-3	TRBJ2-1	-	TGCGCCAGCAGCCAAGAGGCAGCTAAAGCTTACAATGAGCAGTTCTTC	CASSQEAAKAYNEQFF
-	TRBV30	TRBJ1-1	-	TGTGCCTGGAGTCGGTCCTCGAACACTGAAGCTTTCTTT	CAWSRSSNTEAFF